These 9 T cell receptor beta chains were sequenced from one sample in a study of naive and memory T cell subsets. Two oligonucleotides, mixed equimolar, formed the beta constant-region primer covering TRBC1 and TRBC2. Four rounds of PCR amplified the ligated cDNA using nested alpha and beta constant-region primers plus SP2. TCRdb processed the UMI-ligation and nested PCR reads anew with MiXCR; each CDR3 protein has one entry. The table has more than 100,000 distinct CDR3 sequences, 35% to 45% seen once; the top ten hold 0.9%. Sequencing was performed on central memory CD4+ T cells from blood. Receptors originate from a human donor in good health.

This clonotype has a handful of counts. The chain couples TRBV7-2 to TRBJ1-1, with D tentatively TRBD1 (5 bases). Germline V gene lookup returns CDR1 SGHTA and CDR2 FQGNSA. V was clipped by 3 bases and J by 7 bases, with 18 bases between them. This CDR3 is built from 15 residues. DNA for the CDR3: TGTGCCAGCAGCTTGACCGGGGCCTGGGGCGGTGAAGCTTTCTTT. This translates into CASSLTGAWGGEAFF.

The chain combines TRBV18 with TRBJ1-5, with D uncertain. The V gene's germline CDR1 is KGHSH and CDR2 LQKENI. The ends were cut back, 2 bases at V and 1 base at J, with 9 bases in the middle. This CDR3 is 15 amino acids long. The CDR3 DNA sequence: TGTGCCAGCTCACCATACGGACGGAGCAATCAGCCCCAGCATTTT. Residues: CASSPYGRSNQPQHF. The full variable domain, in which reference TRBV18 and TRBJ1-5 provide the parts outside the CDR3, is NAGVMQNPRHLVRRRGQEARLRCSPMKGHSHVYWYRQLPEEGLKFMVYLQKENIIDESGMPKERFSAEFPKEGPSILRIQQVVRGDSAAYFCASSPYGRSNQPQHFGDGTRLSIL.

The J gene is TRBJ2-1, the V gene TRBV19; 7 bases fit TRBD2. V shed 6 bases, J shed 4 bases, and the junction held 9 bases outside the gene matches. The CDR3 consists of 15 residues. Germline-derived CDR1 and CDR2 are LNHDA and SQIVND (reference sequence). The CDR3 reads CASRGALATYNEQFF. The CDR3 nucleotides read TGTGCCAGTAGAGGGGCACTAGCGACTTACAATGAGCAGTTCTTC.

The chain carries TRBV5-1 and TRBJ2-6, with 7 bases aligning to TRBD2. The CDR3 covers 18 residues. Germline lookup yields CDR1 SGHRS and CDR2 YFSETQ. V shed 4 bases, J shed 0 bases, and the junction held 10 bases outside the gene matches. CDR3 coding DNA: TGCGCCAGCAGCGGTGTGGGGGGGTCGAGCTCTGGGGCCAACGTCCTGACTTTC. Its translation is CASSGVGGSSSGANVLTF.

This clonotype was counted between two and nine times. V and J are TRBV2 and TRBJ2-1; 10 bases are a match to TRBD2. Germline-derived CDR1 and CDR2 are SNHLY and FYNNEI. This CDR3 is 13 amino acids long. V lost 11 bases, J lost 10 bases, and 11 bases stayed unmatched. The CDR3 DNA follows: TGTGCCGCGCAGGGACTAGCGCTTAGAGAGCAGTTCTTC. It yields the protein CAAQGLALREQFF.

By share, this clonotype counts as medium-sized. The V gene is TRBV20-1, the J gene TRBJ2-1; TRBD1 aligns across 11 bases. In germline, CDR1 is DFQATT, CDR2 SNEGSKA (reference sequence). The CDR3 is made up of 15 amino acids. Germline trimming cut 6 bases from V and 9 bases from J; bases unmatched to any gene: 13. The CDR3 loop is CSARRTGGGRTEQFF. As DNA, the CDR3 is TGCAGTGCCCGTCGGACAGGGGGCGGGCGTACTGAGCAGTTCTTC.

This chain uses TRBV28 with TRBJ1-2; no reliable D call. This CDR3 is 14 amino acids long. The germline V and J ends were trimmed by 3 bases and 5 bases, with 13 bases remaining between them. CDR1 MDHEN and CDR2 SYDVKM come from the germline V gene. The chain's CDR3 is CASSFLGNTYGYTF. CDR3 bases: TGTGCCAGCAGTTTTTTGGGAAACACTTATGGCTACACCTTC.

This clonotype was observed a few times. The chain links TRBV10-1 to TRBJ2-1; perhaps TRBD1 as D (6 bases). Deletions cut 5 bases from V and 0 bases from J, with 14 bases between. CDR1 and CDR2 from the germline V gene are WNHNN and SYGVQD (reference sequence). The CDR3 loop spans 16 amino acids. The CDR3 nucleotides are TGCGCCAGCAGTTCTAACAGGGCTAACTCCTACAATGAGCAGTTCTTC. Its translation: CASSSNRANSYNEQFF.

This clonotype has a count of ten or more. This sequence joins TRBV6-5 and TRBJ2-3; TRBD2 aligns across 11 bases. Germline-derived CDR1 and CDR2 are MNHEY and SVGAGI. The J segment lost 1 base and the V segment lost 10 bases, leaving 1 base of the junction unmatched. CDR3 length equals 13 residues. DNA of the CDR3: TGTGCCACACTAGCGGGGGGCACAGATACGCAGTATTTT. Encoded protein: CATLAGGTDTQYF.